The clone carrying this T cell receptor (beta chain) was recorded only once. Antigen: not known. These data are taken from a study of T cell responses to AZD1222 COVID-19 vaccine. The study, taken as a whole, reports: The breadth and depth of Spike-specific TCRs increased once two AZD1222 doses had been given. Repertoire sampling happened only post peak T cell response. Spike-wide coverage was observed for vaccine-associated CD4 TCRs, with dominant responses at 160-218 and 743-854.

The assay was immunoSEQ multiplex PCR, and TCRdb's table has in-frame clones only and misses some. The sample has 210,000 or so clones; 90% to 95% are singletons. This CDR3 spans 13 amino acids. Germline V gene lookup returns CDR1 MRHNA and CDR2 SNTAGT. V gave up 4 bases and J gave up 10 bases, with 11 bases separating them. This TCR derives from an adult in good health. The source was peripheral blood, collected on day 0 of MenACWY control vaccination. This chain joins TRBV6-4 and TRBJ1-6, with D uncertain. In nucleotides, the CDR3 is TGTGCCAGCAGTGCCCAGGATGGATCACCCCTCCACTTT. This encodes CASSAQDGSPLHF.